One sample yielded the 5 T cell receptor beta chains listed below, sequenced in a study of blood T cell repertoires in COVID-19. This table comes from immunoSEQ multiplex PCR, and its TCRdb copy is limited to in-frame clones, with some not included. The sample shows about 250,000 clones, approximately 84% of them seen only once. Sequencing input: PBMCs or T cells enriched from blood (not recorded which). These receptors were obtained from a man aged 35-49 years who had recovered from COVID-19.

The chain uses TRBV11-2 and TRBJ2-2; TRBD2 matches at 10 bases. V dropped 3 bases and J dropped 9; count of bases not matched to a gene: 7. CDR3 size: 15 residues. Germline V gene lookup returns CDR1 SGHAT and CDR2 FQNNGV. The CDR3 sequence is CASSFRAGGPRELFF. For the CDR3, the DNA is TGTGCCAGCAGCTTTCGAGCGGGAGGGCCACGGGAGCTGTTTTTT.

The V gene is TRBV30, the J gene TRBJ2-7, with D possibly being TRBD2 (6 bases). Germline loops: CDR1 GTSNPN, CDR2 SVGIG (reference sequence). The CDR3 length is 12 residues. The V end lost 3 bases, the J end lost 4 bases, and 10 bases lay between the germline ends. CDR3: CAWRRDFYEQYF. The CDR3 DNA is TGTGCCTGGAGGCGGGACTTTTACGAGCAGTACTTC.

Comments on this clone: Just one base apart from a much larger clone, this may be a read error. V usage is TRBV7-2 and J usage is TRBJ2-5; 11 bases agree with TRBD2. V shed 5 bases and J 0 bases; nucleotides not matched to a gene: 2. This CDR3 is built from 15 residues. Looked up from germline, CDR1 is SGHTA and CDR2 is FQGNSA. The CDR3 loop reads CASSRGLADQETQYF. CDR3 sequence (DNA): TGTGCCAGCAGCCGGGGACTAGCGGACCAAGAGACCCAGTACTTC. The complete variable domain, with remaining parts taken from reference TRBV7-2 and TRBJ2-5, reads GAGVSQSPSNKVTEKGKDVELRCDPISGHTALYWYRQSLGQGLEFLIYFQGNSAPDKSGLPSDRFSAERTGGSVSTLTIQRTQQEDSAVYLCASSRGLADQETQYFGPGTRLLVL.

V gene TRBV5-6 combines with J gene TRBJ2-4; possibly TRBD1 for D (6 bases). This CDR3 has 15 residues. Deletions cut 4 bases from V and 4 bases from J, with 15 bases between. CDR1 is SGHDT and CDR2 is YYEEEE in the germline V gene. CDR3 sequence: CASSLEWDTKNIQYF. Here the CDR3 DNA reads TGTGCCAGCAGCCTGGAGTGGGACACTAAAAACATTCAGTACTTC.

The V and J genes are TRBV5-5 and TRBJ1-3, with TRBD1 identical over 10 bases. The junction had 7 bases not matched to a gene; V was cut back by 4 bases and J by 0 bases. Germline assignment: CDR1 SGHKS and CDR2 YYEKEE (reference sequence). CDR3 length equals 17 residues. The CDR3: CASSLVGQGPSGNTIYF. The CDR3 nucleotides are TGTGCCAGCAGCCTAGTGGGACAGGGGCCCTCTGGAAACACCATATATTTT.